This is a list of T cell receptor beta chains from one sample in a study of blood T cell repertoires in COVID-19. Produced via immunoSEQ multiplex PCR; TCRdb's table is partial and in-frame only. Counted here are fewer than 400,000 clones, 88% occurring once; the ten biggest clones make up 5%. Input material: PBMCs or T cells enriched from blood (not recorded which). All receptors derive from a man in his thirties or forties who had recovered from COVID-19. Each CDR3 is given with its conserved first and last residue. D genes are given only for firm matches. The size entry is marked missing in some rows and otherwise reads once, few, many or a size class.

V gene: TRBV7-3
clone size: -
D gene: TRBD1
J gene: TRBJ2-3
CDR3 DNA: TGTGCCAGCAGCTTAAGCCCAGGGGGATCAGATACGCAGTATTTT
CDR3 protein: CASSLSPGGSDTQYF

V gene: TRBV4-1
clone size: -
D gene: TRBD2
J gene: TRBJ2-3
CDR3 DNA: TGCGCCAGCAGCCCATACCTAGCGGGGGGATTCACAGATACGCAGTATTTT
CDR3 protein: CASSPYLAGGFTDTQYF

V gene: TRBV28
clone size: -
D gene: TRBD1
J gene: TRBJ1-5
CDR3 DNA: TGTGCCAGCAGTTTGGACAGGGCGGGTCAGCCCCAGCATTTT
CDR3 protein: CASSLDRAGQPQHF

V gene: TRBV30
clone size: -
D gene: -
J gene: TRBJ1-6
CDR3 DNA: TGTGCCTGGAGTCTTCGCCAGGTCCTTAATTCACCCCTCCACTTT
CDR3 protein: CAWSLRQVLNSPLHF

V gene: TRBV25-1
clone size: -
D gene: TRBD2
J gene: TRBJ2-1
CDR3 DNA: TGTGCCAGCAGTGCCACTAGCGGGGGGTACAATGAGCAGTTCTTC
CDR3 protein: CASSATSGGYNEQFF

V gene: TRBV19
clone size: -
D gene: TRBD1
J gene: TRBJ1-6
CDR3 DNA: TGTGCCAGTAGTATCTCCCGACAGGGGGCGATTCGGAATTCACCCCTCCACTTT
CDR3 protein: CASSISRQGAIRNSPLHF

V gene: TRBV5-1
clone size: -
D gene: -
J gene: TRBJ1-2
CDR3 DNA: TGCGCCAGCAGCTCCCGGCGGGGGGAAGGTGGCTACACCTTC
CDR3 protein: CASSSRRGEGGYTF

V gene: TRBV18
clone size: -
D gene: -
J gene: TRBJ2-3
CDR3 DNA: TGTGCCAGCTCACCAGTCGCGACTGGATATGGCGCAGATACGCAGTATTTT
CDR3 protein: CASSPVATGYGADTQYF

V gene: TRBV19
clone size: -
D gene: -
J gene: TRBJ2-5
CDR3 DNA: TGTGCCAGTAGGGGGACTGGCCTTCAAGAGACCCAGTACTTC
CDR3 protein: CASRGTGLQETQYF

V gene: TRBV21-1
clone size: -
D gene: -
J gene: TRBJ2-7
CDR3 DNA: TGTGCCAGCACCCTAGGACAGAATTACGAGCAGTACTTC
CDR3 protein: CASTLGQNYEQYF

V gene: TRBV7-9
clone size: -
D gene: -
J gene: TRBJ1-4
CDR3 DNA: TGTGCCAGCAGCTTAAGCGGCGGGAGGACTCATGAAAAACTGTTTTTT
CDR3 protein: CASSLSGGRTHEKLFF

V gene: TRBV4-1
clone size: -
D gene: -
J gene: TRBJ1-3
CDR3 DNA: TGCGCCAGCAGCCAAGATTTTCCGGGATCCTCTGGAAACACCATATATTTT
CDR3 protein: CASSQDFPGSSGNTIYF

V gene: TRBV29-1
clone size: -
D gene: -
J gene: TRBJ1-1
CDR3 DNA: TGCAGCGTACCCCAGGGGACCTACACTGAAGCTTTCTTT
CDR3 protein: CSVPQGTYTEAFF

V gene: TRBV5-4
clone size: few
D gene: TRBD1
J gene: TRBJ2-7
CDR3 DNA: TGTGCCAGCAGCTCGTTAAGGGCCGGGACAGGGAATCCCTACGAGCAGTACTTC
CDR3 protein: CASSSLRAGTGNPYEQYF

V gene: TRBV28
clone size: -
D gene: -
J gene: TRBJ1-5
CDR3 DNA: TGTGCCAGCGGCTGGCCCCAGCATTTT
CDR3 protein: CASGWPQHF

V gene: TRBV18
clone size: many
D gene: TRBD1
J gene: TRBJ1-4
CDR3 DNA: TGTGCCAGCTTGGGACAGATAAATGAAAAACTGTTTTTT
CDR3 protein: CASLGQINEKLFF

V gene: TRBV29-1
clone size: -
D gene: -
J gene: TRBJ1-1
CDR3 DNA: TGCAGCGTTGAGGGGCTCGACAGGGAAGCTTTCTTT
CDR3 protein: CSVEGLDREAFF

V gene: TRBV2
clone size: -
D gene: TRBD1
J gene: TRBJ1-2
CDR3 DNA: TGTGCCAGCAGCGGACAGGGGGCAGGGGGCTACACCTTC
CDR3 protein: CASSGQGAGGYTF

V gene: TRBV27
clone size: few
D gene: -
J gene: TRBJ2-3
CDR3 DNA: TGTGCCAGCAGTCCGCCCGGGTGGACAGATACGCAGTATTTT
CDR3 protein: CASSPPGWTDTQYF

V gene: TRBV29-1
clone size: -
D gene: TRBD1
J gene: TRBJ1-4
CDR3 DNA: TGCAGCGTCGGGACAGGGGTGGAGGAAAAACTGTTTTTT
CDR3 protein: CSVGTGVEEKLFF

V gene: TRBV5-1
clone size: -
D gene: -
J gene: TRBJ2-5
CDR3 DNA: TGCGCCAGCAGAACCGGGACTCACCAAGAGACCCAGTACTTC
CDR3 protein: CASRTGTHQETQYF

V gene: TRBV2
clone size: -
D gene: -
J gene: TRBJ2-3
CDR3 DNA: TGTGCCAGCAGGGAGGGACAGTTCAACACAGATACGCAGTATTTT
CDR3 protein: CASREGQFNTDTQYF

V gene: TRBV5-4
clone size: once
D gene: TRBD2
J gene: TRBJ2-3
CDR3 DNA: TGTGCCAGCAGCTTGCGGGGGGGGCCAGATACGCAGTATTTT
CDR3 protein: CASSLRGGPDTQYF

V gene: TRBV18
clone size: -
D gene: -
J gene: TRBJ1-5
CDR3 DNA: TGTGCCAGCTCACCACCGGTAGCCAACACCCAGCATTTT
CDR3 protein: CASSPPVANTQHF

V gene: TRBV7-8
clone size: -
D gene: -
J gene: TRBJ2-7
CDR3 DNA: TGTGCCAGCAGCTTACCGACTAAGAACGAGCAGTACTTC
CDR3 protein: CASSLPTKNEQYF

V gene: TRBV2
clone size: -
D gene: -
J gene: TRBJ1-1
CDR3 DNA: TGTGCCAGCAACAACAGGGAACATTACACTGAAGCTTTCTTT
CDR3 protein: CASNNREHYTEAFF

V gene: TRBV18
clone size: -
D gene: -
J gene: TRBJ2-1
CDR3 DNA: TGTGCCAGCTCACCCCAGTCCAATGAGCAGTTCTTC
CDR3 protein: CASSPQSNEQFF

V gene: TRBV9
clone size: -
D gene: TRBD1
J gene: TRBJ1-4
CDR3 DNA: TGTGCCAGCAGCGAAAACCGACAGGGAACTAATGAAAAACTGTTTTTT
CDR3 protein: CASSENRQGTNEKLFF

V gene: TRBV19
clone size: -
D gene: TRBD1
J gene: TRBJ1-5
CDR3 DNA: TGTGCCAGTAGTTCAGGGGGTGATCAGCCCCAGCATTTT
CDR3 protein: CASSSGGDQPQHF

V gene: TRBV2
clone size: -
D gene: TRBD1
J gene: TRBJ2-7
CDR3 DNA: TGTGCCAGCAGCCCAGGGACAGGATCCTACGAGCAGTACTTC
CDR3 protein: CASSPGTGSYEQYF

V gene: TRBV30
clone size: -
D gene: -
J gene: TRBJ1-2
CDR3 DNA: TGTGCTCTAAGGAGGGGAGGCTACACCTTC
CDR3 protein: CALRRGGYTF

V gene: TRBV18
clone size: -
D gene: -
J gene: TRBJ2-1
CDR3 DNA: TGTGCCAGCTCACCAACCGGGACTTCCTACAATGAGCAGTTCTTC
CDR3 protein: CASSPTGTSYNEQFF

V gene: TRBV7-9
clone size: -
D gene: TRBD1
J gene: TRBJ1-5
CDR3 DNA: TGTGCCAGCAGCTTAGGAGGGGGGACAGGGAAAAGTAGCAATCAGCCCCAGCATTTT
CDR3 protein: CASSLGGGTGKSSNQPQHF

V gene: TRBV5-4
clone size: -
D gene: -
J gene: TRBJ2-3
CDR3 DNA: TGTGCCAGCAGCTTGAATCGGCAGGGGACAGATACGCAGTATTTT
CDR3 protein: CASSLNRQGTDTQYF

V gene: TRBV9
clone size: -
D gene: TRBD1
J gene: TRBJ1-2
CDR3 DNA: TGTGCCAGCAGCGGGACAGGGGTCTCCCGGGGGGGCTACACCTTC
CDR3 protein: CASSGTGVSRGGYTF

V gene: TRBV9
clone size: -
D gene: TRBD2
J gene: TRBJ2-5
CDR3 DNA: TGTGCCAGCAGCGCGCTAGCGGGGGAAGGGGAGACCCAGTACTTC
CDR3 protein: CASSALAGEGETQYF

V gene: TRBV6-1
clone size: -
D gene: -
J gene: TRBJ2-3
CDR3 DNA: TGTGCCAGCAGTGAACAGACCGTCGGGACAGATACGCAGTATTTT
CDR3 protein: CASSEQTVGTDTQYF

V gene: TRBV7-8
clone size: -
D gene: -
J gene: TRBJ1-2
CDR3 DNA: TGTGCCAGCAGCCGCCTAGGGGCTAACTATGGCTACACCTTC
CDR3 protein: CASSRLGANYGYTF

V gene: TRBV4-1
clone size: -
D gene: -
J gene: TRBJ2-1
CDR3 DNA: TGCGCCAGCAGCCAAGCTACGGGGTATAGTGAGCAGTTCTTC
CDR3 protein: CASSQATGYSEQFF

V gene: TRBV3-1/TRBV3-2
clone size: -
D gene: TRBD1
J gene: TRBJ1-1
CDR3 DNA: TGTGCCAGCAGCTTAACAGGGGACACTGAAGCTTTCTTT
CDR3 protein: CASSLTGDTEAFF

V gene: TRBV28
clone size: -
D gene: TRBD2
J gene: TRBJ2-2
CDR3 DNA: TGTGCCAGCAGTTTAGGGCTAGCGGGGTCAACGGGGGAGCTGTTTTTT
CDR3 protein: CASSLGLAGSTGELFF

V gene: TRBV5-1
clone size: -
D gene: -
J gene: TRBJ2-5
CDR3 DNA: TGCGCCAGCAGCACAGGGACACCCCAAGAGACCCAGTACTTC
CDR3 protein: CASSTGTPQETQYF

V gene: TRBV28
clone size: -
D gene: -
J gene: TRBJ1-2
CDR3 DNA: TGTGCCAGCAGTTTATCCGGGGGAGGATATGGCTACACCTTC
CDR3 protein: CASSLSGGGYGYTF

V gene: TRBV6-5
clone size: -
D gene: TRBD1
J gene: TRBJ1-5
CDR3 DNA: TGTGCCAGCAGACAGGGGGGAATAGGTCAGCCCCAGCATTTT
CDR3 protein: CASRQGGIGQPQHF

V gene: TRBV28
clone size: -
D gene: TRBD1
J gene: TRBJ1-5
CDR3 DNA: TGTGCCAGCAGTACCACCGGGACAGGGAATCAGCCCCAGCATTTT
CDR3 protein: CASSTTGTGNQPQHF